Listed below are T cell receptor beta chains from one sample, sequenced in a study of CD4 T cells in relation to SARS-CoV-2 and coronaviruses. The antigens of these receptors remain unknown. Only in-frame clones appear in the TCRdb table, and some are missing; sequencing was by immunoSEQ multiplex PCR. Of 30,000 to 45,000 clones detected, 77% appear once; the ten largest clones hold less than 3%. Specimen: memory CD4+ T cells from PBMCs, cultured in vitro. These receptors were taken from an adult with COVID-19. CDR3s include the opening cysteine and the closing phenylalanine or tryptophan.

CASSRTGGGTGYEQYF,TRBJ2-7,TRBV7-8
CASSPTGDYGYTF,TRBJ1-2,TRBV4-1
CAIRISDGEAFF,TRBJ1-1,TRBV10-3
CSGRRGGENTEAFF,TRBJ1-1,TRBV29-1
CASSLDYVGGGEQFF,TRBJ2-1,TRBV5-1
CASSYDRGETQYF,TRBJ2-5,TRBV13
CASSLRTTYTDTQYF,TRBJ2-3,TRBV7-2
CASSTRLGTNEKLFF,TRBJ1-4,TRBV19
CASSPAWGPGAKNIQYF,TRBJ2-4,TRBV13
CASSGRPSYNEQFF,TRBJ2-1,TRBV19
CASSYDQASYRTDTQYF,TRBJ2-3,TRBV27
CASSMDQGVLVLTF,TRBJ2-6,TRBV19
CASSPVWAGELFF,TRBJ2-2,TRBV11-2
CASSRQDAAYEQYF,TRBJ2-7,TRBV5-5
CASSQEGNSYEQYF,TRBJ2-7,TRBV14
CASSPRHGGRVNEQFF,TRBJ2-1,TRBV4-2